The clone carrying this TCR beta chain was observed a handful of times. The source of the sample is a study of T-cell memory formation after mild COVID-19. TCR alpha and TCR beta cDNA libraries with sample barcodes and UMIs came from 5'RACE using constant-segment primers. Via MiXCR, TCRdb re-called the 5' RACE reads, giving one row per CDR3 protein. This table holds 150,000 to 200,000 distinct CDR3 sequences, approximately 13% found once. This CDR3 contains 13 residues. The ends were cut back, 4 bases at V and 4 bases at J, with 12 bases in the middle. Germline V gene data show CDR1 as SGHRS and CDR2 as YFSETQ.

Source material: PBMCs or a T cell subset sorted from them (not recorded which). The gene calls are TRBV5-1 and TRBJ2-7, with D uncertain. The clonotype originates from a man between 18 and 35 years old who had mild COVID-19 (a few samples of this study predate the infection). Cell type and time point are not known. The CDR3, as DNA: TGCGCCAGCAGCGACCCGGACGAATACGAGCAGTACTTC. Protein: CASSDPDEYEQYF.